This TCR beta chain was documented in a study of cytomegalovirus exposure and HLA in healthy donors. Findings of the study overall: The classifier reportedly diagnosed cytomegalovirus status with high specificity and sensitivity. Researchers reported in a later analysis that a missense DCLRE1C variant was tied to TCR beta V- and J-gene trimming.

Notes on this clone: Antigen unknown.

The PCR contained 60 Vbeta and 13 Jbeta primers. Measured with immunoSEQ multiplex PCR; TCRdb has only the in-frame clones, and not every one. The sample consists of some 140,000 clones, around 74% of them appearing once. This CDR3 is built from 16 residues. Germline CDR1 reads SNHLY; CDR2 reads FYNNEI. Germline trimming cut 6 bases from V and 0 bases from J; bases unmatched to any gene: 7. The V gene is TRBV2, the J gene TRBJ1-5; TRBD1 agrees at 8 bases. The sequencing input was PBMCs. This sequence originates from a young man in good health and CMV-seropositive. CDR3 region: CASSRDRTYSNQPQHF. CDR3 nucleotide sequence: TGTGCCAGCAGCCGGGACAGGACTTATAGCAATCAGCCCCAGCATTTT. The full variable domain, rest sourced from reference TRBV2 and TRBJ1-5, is EPEVTQTPSHQVTQMGQEVILRCVPISNHLYFYWYRQILGQKVEFLVSFYNNEISEKSEIFDDQFSVERPDGSNFTLKIRSTKLEDSAMYFCASSRDRTYSNQPQHFGDGTRLSIL.